Shown below are 20 T cell receptor beta chains from a single sample sequenced in a study of cytomegalovirus exposure and HLA in healthy donors. Produced via immunoSEQ multiplex PCR; TCRdb's table is partial and in-frame only. The table includes 200,000 to 250,000 clones, approximately 87% detected once. Sequencing was performed on PBMCs. The receptor set was obtained from a woman aged 18-30 years in good health and CMV-seronegative.

The rearrangement links TRBV2 to TRBJ2-7; the match to TRBD1 covers 7 bases. Germline lookup yields CDR1 SNHLY and CDR2 FYNNEI. The CDR3 runs 15 residues. The trim removed 1 base at V and 6 bases at J, leaving 9 bases unmatched. The CDR3 spells CASSEDKGALGEQYF. In DNA form, the CDR3 reads TGTGCCAGCAGTGAAGATAAGGGGGCTCTCGGCGAGCAGTACTTC. The entire variable domain, with the rest obtained from reference TRBV2 and TRBJ2-7, is as follows: EPEVTQTPSHQVTQMGQEVILRCVPISNHLYFYWYRQILGQKVEFLVSFYNNEISEKSEIFDDQFSVERPDGSNFTLKIRSTKLEDSAMYFCASSEDKGALGEQYFGPGTRLTVT.

The J gene is TRBJ1-1, the V gene TRBV6-6; 11 positions agree with TRBD1. Losses at the gene ends were 7 bases for V and 2 bases for J; bases not matched to a gene: 3. The CDR3 consists of 14 residues. Germline CDR1 reads MNHNY; CDR2 reads SVGAGI (reference sequence). CDR3 protein: CASTRTGGNTEAFF. In DNA form, the CDR3 reads TGTGCCAGCACCCGGACAGGGGGCAACACTGAAGCTTTCTTT.

Comment on this clone: A junction end diverges from the germline sequence, so it may reflect a read error. The chain recombines TRBV29-1 with TRBJ1-1; possibly TRBD1 for D (5 bases). The germline gives CDR1 SQVTM, CDR2 ANQGSEA. The CDR3 totals 8 residues. CDR3: CSVDWGDF. Written as DNA, the CDR3 is TGCAGCGTTGACTGGGGGGATTTT. Using reference TRBV29-1 and TRBJ1-1 for the parts outside the CDR3, the full variable domain is SAVISQKPSRDICQRGTSLTIQCQVDSQVTMMFWYRQQPGQSLTLIATANQGSEATYESGFVIDKFPISRPNLTFSTLTVSNMSPEDSSIYLCSVDWGDFGQGTRLTVV.

CDR3 coding DNA: TGTGCCAGCAGTGAAACGAAGGGCAATGGCTACACCTTC. This translates into CASSETKGNGYTF. The chain uses TRBV2 and TRBJ1-2; the D is unclear. Germline V gene data show CDR1 as SNHLY and CDR2 as FYNNEI. This CDR3 spans 13 amino acids. V lost 2 bases, J lost 6 bases, and 10 bases lay in between.

The gene calls are TRBV5-4 and TRBJ2-2; 11 nucleotides line up with TRBD2. V dropped 1 base and J dropped 5; count of bases not matched to a gene: 10. Germline V lookup: CDR1 SGHNT, CDR2 YYREEE (reference sequence). The CDR3 contains 18 residues. As DNA, the CDR3 is TGTGCCAGCAGCTTGCACCCCCCAACTAGCGGGAGTACCGGGGAGCTGTTTTTT. Its translation: CASSLHPPTSGSTGELFF. Based on the CDR3 plus reference TRBV5-4 and TRBJ2-2, the full variable domain is ETGVTQSPTHLIKTRGQQVTLRCSSQSGHNTVSWYQQALGQGPQFIFQYYREEENGRGNFPPRFSGLQFPNYSSELNVNALELDDSALYLCASSLHPPTSGSTGELFFGEGSRLTVL.

This chain uses TRBV2 with TRBJ1-5; TRBD1 agrees at 8 bases. Germline-derived CDR1 and CDR2 are SNHLY and FYNNEI. The V segment lost 5 bases and the J segment 1 base; nucleotides outside the gene matches: 4. CDR3 length equals 15 residues. The CDR3 loop reads CASSRQGMSNQPQHF. DNA of the CDR3: TGTGCCAGCAGTAGACAGGGGATGAGCAATCAGCCCCAGCATTTT.

This rearrangement joins TRBV10-3 to TRBJ2-3; 8 bases fit TRBD1. The CDR3 contains 14 residues. Trimming took 10 bases from V and 6 from J; bases not matched to a gene: 12. CDR1 ENHRY and CDR2 SYGVKD come from the germline V gene. The CDR3 nucleotides read TGTGCCACCGCGGGACAGGTGGAGTTGGATACGCAGTATTTT. This translates into CATAGQVELDTQYF.

This chain joins TRBV5-6 and TRBJ1-2, with D perhaps TRBD1 (6 bases). The CDR3 has 12 residues. Trimming shortened V by 2 bases and J by 8 bases, and 10 bases separated the two germline ends. Germline V gives CDR1 SGHDT, CDR2 YYEEEE. The CDR3 protein is CASSFAGDGYTF. The CDR3 DNA follows: TGTGCCAGCAGCTTCGCAGGGGACGGCTACACCTTC. The full variable domain, rest sourced from reference TRBV5-6 and TRBJ1-2, is DAGVTQSPTHLIKTRGQQVTLRCSPKSGHDTVSWYQQALGQGPQFIFQYYEEEERQRGNFPDRFSGHQFPNYSSELNVNALLLGDSALYLCASSFAGDGYTFGSGTRLTVV.

With regard to this clone: Different DNA sequences within this sample yield the same CDR3. This chain connects TRBV5-1 to TRBJ2-7; possibly TRBD1 for D (6 bases). The germline V gene has CDR1 SGHRS and CDR2 YFSETQ. The length of the CDR3 is 11 residues. The V gene lost 2 bases and the J gene lost 6 bases, with 6 bases spanning the gap. Written as DNA, the CDR3 is TGCGCCAGCAGCTTAGGGGGCGAGCAGTACTTC. It codes for CASSLGGEQYF.

The V and J genes are TRBV6-6 and TRBJ1-2; 7 bases are shared with TRBD1. Looked up from germline, CDR1 is MNHNY and CDR2 is SVGAGI (reference sequence). The CDR3 length is 14 residues. The J segment lost 7 bases and the V segment lost 6 bases, leaving 11 bases of the junction unmatched. The CDR3 reads CASSLDRASGGYTF. The CDR3 bases are TGTGCCAGCAGCCTCGACAGGGCGTCTGGTGGCTACACCTTC.

The J gene is TRBJ2-7, the V gene TRBV27; D not resolved. With 5 bases removed from V and 0 bases from J, the gap between germline ends came to 14 bases. The germline V gene encodes CDR1 MNHEY and CDR2 SMNVEV (reference sequence). CDR3 length: 15 residues. For the CDR3, the DNA is TGTGCCAGCAGTCTCTCCGCCTTGGCCTCCTACGAGCAGTACTTC. Its translation: CASSLSALASYEQYF.

The chain employs TRBV6-5 and TRBJ1-2; TRBD1 is a possible D gene (5 bases). V lost 7 bases to trimming and J lost 4 bases, with 16 bases between them. The CDR3 spans 14 residues. Germline lookup yields CDR1 MNHEY and CDR2 SVGAGI. Written as DNA, the CDR3 is TGTGCCAGCACTCAAGCCGGGGGTACCTATGGCTACACCTTC. Translated, it gives CASTQAGGTYGYTF.

CDR3 in amino acids: CASSPRVAEYNEQFF. CDR3 DNA: TGTGCCAGCAGCCCTCGAGTAGCGGAATACAATGAGCAGTTCTTC. This chain joins TRBV7-3 and TRBJ2-1; D is perhaps TRBD2 (6 bases). Trimming pared 5 bases from V and 4 bases from J, leaving 15 bases between. The CDR3 runs 15 residues. Germline V gene lookup returns CDR1 SGHTA and CDR2 FQGTGA.

This chain links TRBV6-6 with TRBJ1-6; D uncertain. Germline values: CDR1 MNHNY, CDR2 SVGAGI (reference sequence). CDR3 length equals 13 residues. The V and J ends lost 3 bases and 10 bases respectively, with 10 bases between them. This chain's CDR3 is CASSYGVSSPLHF. The CDR3 DNA reads TGTGCCAGCAGTTATGGGGTTTCCTCACCCCTCCACTTT.

This clone occurred a few times. The chain carries TRBV5-1 and TRBJ1-2; 7 bases are shared with TRBD1. The V and J ends lost 2 bases and 1 base, in that order; junction bases with no gene match: 8. The CDR3 length is 16 residues. Germline V gene data show CDR1 as SGHRS and CDR2 as YFSETQ. For the CDR3, the DNA is TGCGCCAGCAGCTTCTCTACCGGGACAGTTAACTATGGCTACACCTTC. Protein: CASSFSTGTVNYGYTF.

The rearrangement joins TRBV9 to TRBJ2-5; D remains unclear. The closer fit of TRBJ2-7 to the DNA end suggests the J call may be wrong. The CDR3 spans 14 residues. The V gene's germline CDR1 is SGDLS and CDR2 YYNGEE. The CDR3 nucleotides read TGTGCCAGCAGCGTGGGCGGAAGTACAAACGAGCAGTACTTC. It translates to CASSVGGSTNEQYF.

The chain recombines TRBV27 with TRBJ2-5; maybe TRBD2 (6 bases). V was cut by 0 bases and J by 4 bases, with 9 bases left in between. This CDR3 is 14 amino acids long. Germline V gene sequence: CDR1 MNHEY, CDR2 SMNVEV (reference sequence). The CDR3 is CASSLSGGVETQYF. The CDR3 region has the DNA TGTGCCAGCAGTTTATCCGGAGGGGTAGAGACCCAGTACTTC.

The chain uses TRBV5-1 and TRBJ1-2, with D possibly TRBD1 on 5 matching bases. The germline gives CDR1 SGHRS, CDR2 YFSETQ. Trimming pared 4 bases from V and 7 bases from J, leaving 20 bases between. The length of the CDR3 is 15 residues. The CDR3 spells CASSGGGGRGFGYTF. CDR3 nucleotide sequence: TGCGCCAGCAGCGGGGGTGGAGGGCGAGGGTTTGGCTACACCTTC.

The chain recombines TRBV5-6 with TRBJ2-7; weak D call: TRBD2 (7 bases). V was cut by 3 bases and J by 1 base, with 11 bases left in between. CDR3 length: 14 amino acids. Germline V lookup: CDR1 SGHDT, CDR2 YYEEEE. In DNA form, the CDR3 reads TGTGCCAGCAGCTATAGGGGGGGGTCCTACGAGCAGTACTTC. Its protein is CASSYRGGSYEQYF.

This chain links TRBV2 with TRBJ2-1; D is undetermined. The germline CDR1 and CDR2 sequences are SNHLY and FYNNEI. The CDR3 consists of 14 residues. The V end was cut by 4 bases, the J end by 2 bases, with 9 bases between. The CDR3 sequence is CASSVQITYNEQFF. The DNA of the CDR3 is TGTGCCAGCAGTGTACAGATAACCTACAATGAGCAGTTCTTC.